A selection of T cell receptor beta chains follows, all from one sample in a study of T cell responses to AZD1222 COVID-19 vaccine. TCRdb's table, derived via immunoSEQ multiplex PCR, lists solely in-frame clones and lacks some. The sample lists around 130,000 clones, around 90% occurring once. The sample consisted of peripheral blood, taken 28 days after the second dose of the MenACWY control vaccine. The source of these receptors is an adult who received the MenACWY meningococcal vaccine as a control. Both conserved end residues are part of each CDR3. D genes are given only for firm matches. A clone size is listed for some rows: how often the clone was seen (once, few, many), or a class if it is expanded.

V: TRBV6-2/TRBV6-3; size: -; J: TRBJ1-1; D: -; CDR3: CASSYSEQREAFF; DNA: TGTGCCAGCAGTTACTCAGAACAGCGCGAAGCTTTCTTT
V: TRBV19; size: -; J: TRBJ2-3; D: -; CDR3: CASSSRGYTQYF; DNA: TGTGCCAGTAGTAGCAGGGGTTATACGCAGTATTTT
V: TRBV28; size: once; J: TRBJ1-4; D: -; CDR3: CASGQGYEKLFF; DNA: TGTGCCAGCGGGCAGGGGTACGAAAAACTGTTTTTT
V: TRBV4-1; size: -; J: TRBJ2-3; D: TRBD2; CDR3: CASSQETSGSTDTQYF; DNA: TGCGCCAGCAGCCAAGAAACTAGCGGTAGCACAGATACGCAGTATTTT
V: TRBV28; size: -; J: TRBJ2-6; D: -; CDR3: CASRTPGANVLTF; DNA: TGTGCCAGCAGAACCCCCGGGGCCAACGTCCTGACTTTC
V: TRBV18; size: -; J: TRBJ2-1; D: -; CDR3: CASSLDGFPNEQFF; DNA: TGTGCCAGCTCACTGGACGGATTTCCCAATGAGCAGTTCTTC
V: TRBV5-1; size: -; J: TRBJ1-2; D: TRBD1; CDR3: CASSEQGVGYGYTF; DNA: TGCGCCAGCAGCGAACAGGGGGTTGGATATGGCTACACCTTT
V: TRBV4-2; size: -; J: TRBJ2-3; D: TRBD2; CDR3: CASSRTGTSGRASGESTQYF; DNA: TGTGCCAGCAGCCGCACCGGGACTAGCGGGAGGGCGTCGGGGGAATCTACGCAGTATTTT
V: TRBV2; size: -; J: TRBJ2-1; D: TRBD1; CDR3: CASSEALWTGEGNEQFF; DNA: TGTGCCAGCAGTGAAGCGCTTTGGACAGGGGAGGGGAATGAGCAGTTCTTC
V: TRBV9; size: -; J: TRBJ2-5; D: -; CDR3: CASSMGTSRETQYF; DNA: TGTGCCAGCAGCATGGGGACATCCCGAGAGACCCAGTACTTC
V: TRBV2; size: -; J: TRBJ2-3; D: -; CDR3: CASVLYPDTQYF; DNA: TGTGCCAGCGTCCTCTACCCAGATACGCAGTATTTT
V: TRBV28; size: -; J: TRBJ1-4; D: -; CDR3: CASSLGREEKLFF; DNA: TGTGCCAGCAGTTTGGGGCGAGAAGAAAAACTGTTTTTT
V: TRBV4-1; size: -; J: TRBJ2-3; D: -; CDR3: CASSQAVKLTDTQYF; DNA: TGCGCCAGCAGCCAAGCGGTAAAACTCACAGATACGCAGTATTTT
V: TRBV19; size: -; J: TRBJ1-5; D: -; CDR3: CASNRAIAGANQPQHF; DNA: TGTGCCAGTAACCGAGCGATAGCAGGGGCCAATCAGCCCCAGCATTTT
V: TRBV5-1; size: -; J: TRBJ1-2; D: -; CDR3: CASSNHTDHYGYTF; DNA: TGCGCCAGCAGCAACCACACCGATCACTATGGCTACACCTTC
V: TRBV9; size: -; J: TRBJ2-3; D: TRBD2; CDR3: CASSVGLAGGPTDTQYF; DNA: TGTGCCAGCAGCGTAGGACTAGCGGGAGGGCCCACAGATACGCAGTATTTT
V: TRBV7-2; size: -; J: TRBJ1-1; D: TRBD1; CDR3: CASSSRTGSNTEAFF; DNA: TGTGCCAGCAGCTCCCGGACAGGGTCGAACACTGAAGCTTTCTTT
V: TRBV29-1; size: once; J: TRBJ2-1; D: -; CDR3: CSVGPRAYNEQFF; DNA: TGCAGCGTTGGTCCGCGGGCCTACAATGAGCAGTTCTTC
V: TRBV11-2; size: -; J: TRBJ1-4; D: -; CDR3: CASSLDSRGEKLFF; DNA: TGTGCCAGCAGCTTAGATTCTCGGGGTGAAAAACTGTTTTTT
V: TRBV4-2; size: -; J: TRBJ1-6; D: -; CDR3: CASSRRSGNSPLHF; DNA: TGTGCCAGCAGCCGAAGGTCAGGGAATTCACCCCTCCACTTT
V: TRBV25-1; size: -; J: TRBJ2-2; D: -; CDR3: CASSELGGAGELFF; DNA: TGTGCCAGCAGTGAATTAGGGGGAGCCGGGGAGCTGTTTTTT
V: TRBV11-2; size: -; J: TRBJ1-4; D: -; CDR3: CASSLWIGKLFF; DNA: TGTGCCAGCAGCTTATGGATTGGGAAACTGTTTTTT
V: TRBV7-2; size: -; J: TRBJ1-1; D: TRBD1; CDR3: CASSLMQGASEAFF; DNA: TGTGCCAGCAGCTTAATGCAGGGGGCGTCTGAAGCTTTCTTT
V: TRBV7-2; size: -; J: TRBJ2-7; D: -; CDR3: CASSLGNSGFPYEQYF; DNA: TGTGCCAGCAGCTTAGGGAACAGCGGATTCCCCTACGAGCAGTACTTC
V: TRBV29-1; size: -; J: TRBJ2-5; D: -; CDR3: CSTLGRGSRLETQYF; DNA: TGCAGCACCCTGGGGAGAGGGAGTCGATTGGAGACCCAGTACTTC
V: TRBV12-3/TRBV12-4; size: -; J: TRBJ1-2; D: -; CDR3: CASSLTGTAIHTF; DNA: TGTGCCAGCAGTTTAACCGGGACGGCAATCCACACCTTC
V: TRBV7-2; size: -; J: TRBJ2-1; D: -; CDR3: CASSSSIEQFF; DNA: TGTGCCAGCAGCTCTAGTATCGAGCAGTTCTTC
V: TRBV9; size: -; J: TRBJ2-3; D: -; CDR3: CASSVGTVFTDTQYF; DNA: TGTGCCAGCAGCGTAGGCACAGTCTTCACAGATACGCAGTATTTT
V: TRBV7-8; size: -; J: TRBJ2-1; D: TRBD2; CDR3: CASSARGGLGYEQFF; DNA: TGTGCCAGCAGCGCGCGGGGGGGCCTAGGCTATGAGCAGTTCTTC
V: TRBV7-8; size: -; J: TRBJ1-5; D: TRBD1; CDR3: CASSQRQGQPQHF; DNA: TGTGCCAGCAGCCAAAGACAGGGTCAGCCCCAGCATTTT
V: TRBV23-1; size: -; J: TRBJ2-4; D: -; CDR3: CASSQFDSLAKNIQYF; DNA: TGCGCCAGCAGTCAATTCGACTCTCTAGCCAAAAACATTCAGTACTTC
V: TRBV4-1; size: once; J: TRBJ2-1; D: TRBD1; CDR3: CASSQDRDSSYNEQFF; DNA: TGCGCCAGCAGCCAAGATAGGGACAGCAGCTACAATGAGCAGTTCTTC
V: TRBV5-5; size: few; J: TRBJ1-2; D: -; CDR3: CASSLGTVYGYTF; DNA: TGTGCCAGCAGCTTGGGCACAGTCTATGGCTACACCTTC
V: TRBV18; size: -; J: TRBJ1-5; D: -; CDR3: CASSPGSRGEEPQHF; DNA: TGTGCCAGCTCACCAGGCAGCCGTGGAGAGGAGCCCCAGCATTTT